The rows below give T cell receptor beta chains drawn from one sample of a study of shared clonotypes between healthy human individuals. Sequenced by immunoSEQ multiplex PCR; TCRdb stores in-frame clones only, minus some. In the table there are around 1,900,000 clones, about 93% of which are singletons. Sequences were obtained from naive CD8+ T cells from PBMCs. These TCRs come from a young man in good health. Some clones in this sample may be carry-over from other donors' samples. Each CDR3 is given without its conserved first and last residue. The order of the fields is D gene, J gene, V gene, clone size, CDR3 protein. The D gene is left open where the match is weak. A clone size is listed for some rows: how often the clone was seen (once, few, many), or a class if it is expanded.

d_call: -; j_call: TRBJ2-7; v_call: TRBV5-6; clone_size: -; cdr3_aa: ASSLGGTSYEQY
d_call: TRBD2; j_call: TRBJ2-7; v_call: TRBV7-9; clone_size: -; cdr3_aa: ASSPGLAGVAYEQY
d_call: -; j_call: TRBJ1-2; v_call: TRBV14; clone_size: -; cdr3_aa: ASSQDLGGTGGYT
d_call: -; j_call: TRBJ1-2; v_call: TRBV6-5; clone_size: -; cdr3_aa: ASSPRGGKYGYT
d_call: TRBD1; j_call: TRBJ2-4; v_call: TRBV10-2; clone_size: once; cdr3_aa: ASTRDRADIQY
d_call: -; j_call: TRBJ1-5; v_call: TRBV19; clone_size: -; cdr3_aa: ASSIRENVNQPQH
d_call: TRBD2; j_call: TRBJ2-7; v_call: TRBV6-5; clone_size: -; cdr3_aa: ASSYSAASGQYEQY
d_call: -; j_call: TRBJ1-1; v_call: TRBV15; clone_size: -; cdr3_aa: ATSVTPHMNTEAF
d_call: TRBD2; j_call: TRBJ2-1; v_call: TRBV7-3; clone_size: -; cdr3_aa: ASSLIAPSGRSYNEQF
d_call: TRBD1; j_call: TRBJ2-1; v_call: TRBV25-1; clone_size: -; cdr3_aa: ASSDRDRLYNEQF
d_call: TRBD2; j_call: TRBJ2-1; v_call: TRBV27; clone_size: -; cdr3_aa: ASSPRRGREDEQF
d_call: TRBD2; j_call: TRBJ2-7; v_call: TRBV7-2; clone_size: -; cdr3_aa: ASSETGTSGRAREQY
d_call: -; j_call: TRBJ2-5; v_call: TRBV7-9; clone_size: -; cdr3_aa: ASSSFVLEETQY
d_call: -; j_call: TRBJ1-6; v_call: TRBV30; clone_size: -; cdr3_aa: AWSGAALH
d_call: TRBD1; j_call: TRBJ1-5; v_call: TRBV10-3; clone_size: -; cdr3_aa: AISESGDRGQPQH
d_call: -; j_call: TRBJ1-1; v_call: TRBV4-3; clone_size: -; cdr3_aa: ASSQDTGRSTEAF
d_call: TRBD2; j_call: TRBJ2-7; v_call: TRBV27; clone_size: -; cdr3_aa: ASNLKREGPSYEQY
d_call: TRBD1; j_call: TRBJ1-5; v_call: TRBV9; clone_size: -; cdr3_aa: ASSAGDRGNQPQH
d_call: -; j_call: TRBJ1-3; v_call: TRBV5-6; clone_size: -; cdr3_aa: ASSFGVSRHGNTIY
d_call: -; j_call: TRBJ2-1; v_call: TRBV5-1; clone_size: -; cdr3_aa: ASSFGGNEQF
d_call: -; j_call: TRBJ1-2; v_call: TRBV5-1; clone_size: -; cdr3_aa: ASSVRTPPGNYGYT
d_call: -; j_call: TRBJ2-5; v_call: TRBV7-5; clone_size: -; cdr3_aa: VRSAWTVQTQY
d_call: -; j_call: TRBJ2-5; v_call: TRBV7-9; clone_size: -; cdr3_aa: ASSLVSREETQY
d_call: -; j_call: TRBJ2-2; v_call: TRBV27; clone_size: -; cdr3_aa: ASSLMGKTGELF
d_call: TRBD1; j_call: TRBJ1-1; v_call: TRBV4-1; clone_size: -; cdr3_aa: ASSQITGGGPEAF
d_call: TRBD1; j_call: TRBJ2-7; v_call: TRBV27; clone_size: -; cdr3_aa: ASSFGQGSFQQY
d_call: TRBD2; j_call: TRBJ2-1; v_call: TRBV28; clone_size: -; cdr3_aa: ASSFYGLAGGPSNEQF
d_call: -; j_call: TRBJ2-3; v_call: TRBV5-1; clone_size: -; cdr3_aa: ASSLVRGDTQY
d_call: TRBD2; j_call: TRBJ2-2; v_call: TRBV5-1; clone_size: -; cdr3_aa: ASSSPGLVMSRGGELF
d_call: TRBD2; j_call: TRBJ2-1; v_call: TRBV6-5; clone_size: -; cdr3_aa: ASSFDLSGVNEQF
d_call: -; j_call: TRBJ1-1; v_call: TRBV19; clone_size: -; cdr3_aa: ASSSGVFGNTEAF
d_call: -; j_call: TRBJ2-1; v_call: TRBV4-1; clone_size: once; cdr3_aa: ASSPNGPPLGYNEQF
d_call: TRBD2; j_call: TRBJ2-1; v_call: TRBV5-4; clone_size: -; cdr3_aa: ASSGLAGDPPSNEQF
d_call: TRBD2; j_call: TRBJ2-7; v_call: TRBV4-1; clone_size: -; cdr3_aa: ASSPGGGALGEQY
d_call: TRBD2; j_call: TRBJ2-1; v_call: TRBV28; clone_size: -; cdr3_aa: ASSLLLAGDLDNEQF
d_call: TRBD2; j_call: TRBJ2-7; v_call: TRBV27; clone_size: -; cdr3_aa: ASSSGVMVGGRLYEQY
d_call: -; j_call: TRBJ1-5; v_call: TRBV7-2; clone_size: -; cdr3_aa: ASSLEVNQPQH
d_call: -; j_call: TRBJ1-3; v_call: TRBV11-2; clone_size: -; cdr3_aa: ASSPTRISGNTIY
d_call: TRBD2; j_call: TRBJ2-3; v_call: TRBV7-9; clone_size: -; cdr3_aa: ASSYLAAQLTDTQY
d_call: TRBD1; j_call: TRBJ1-1; v_call: TRBV13; clone_size: -; cdr3_aa: ASRWGQGEYYTEAF
d_call: TRBD1; j_call: TRBJ1-2; v_call: TRBV29-1; clone_size: once; cdr3_aa: SIPGAGGDYGYT
d_call: -; j_call: TRBJ2-7; v_call: TRBV5-4; clone_size: -; cdr3_aa: ASSLSGPFDEQY
d_call: TRBD1; j_call: TRBJ2-2; v_call: TRBV7-9; clone_size: once; cdr3_aa: ASSSRTGERAGELF
d_call: TRBD2; j_call: TRBJ2-1; v_call: TRBV7-9; clone_size: once; cdr3_aa: ASSSTTSGITWEQF
d_call: -; j_call: TRBJ1-4; v_call: TRBV7-9; clone_size: -; cdr3_aa: ASSPSKSEKLF
d_call: TRBD1; j_call: TRBJ1-3; v_call: TRBV6-6; clone_size: -; cdr3_aa: ASSLYTGGSGNTIY
d_call: TRBD2; j_call: TRBJ2-5; v_call: TRBV14; clone_size: -; cdr3_aa: ASSHRGVEETQY
d_call: TRBD2; j_call: TRBJ2-2; v_call: TRBV9; clone_size: -; cdr3_aa: ASSVAIGTTAGELF
d_call: -; j_call: TRBJ2-7; v_call: TRBV27; clone_size: -; cdr3_aa: ASSLGVLYEQY
d_call: -; j_call: TRBJ2-2; v_call: TRBV30; clone_size: -; cdr3_aa: AWSAGNTGELF
d_call: -; j_call: TRBJ2-1; v_call: TRBV30; clone_size: -; cdr3_aa: AWSVLSSYNEQF
d_call: TRBD1; j_call: TRBJ1-4; v_call: TRBV14; clone_size: -; cdr3_aa: ASSETQGVNEKLF
d_call: -; j_call: TRBJ1-1; v_call: TRBV4-1; clone_size: -; cdr3_aa: ASSQPAEFFNTEAF
d_call: -; j_call: TRBJ2-2; v_call: TRBV27; clone_size: -; cdr3_aa: ASSLSRGTGELF
d_call: -; j_call: TRBJ2-6; v_call: TRBV4-1; clone_size: -; cdr3_aa: ASSPQPSGANVLT
d_call: -; j_call: TRBJ2-4; v_call: TRBV18; clone_size: -; cdr3_aa: ASSPLGTAEGIQY
d_call: -; j_call: TRBJ2-7; v_call: TRBV15; clone_size: -; cdr3_aa: ATSREGQGTYEQY